This note documents a single T cell receptor beta chain sequence. The sample comes from a study of blood T cell repertoires in COVID-19. The wider study: Italy, Spain and the United States were the sources of the convalescent and acute COVID-19 samples. T cells, B-cell-depleted T cells, or PBMCs supplied cDNA or gDNA.

As originally analysed: The authors estimated nucleated cell counts from reference gene primer amplification. TCRdb's table, derived via immunoSEQ multiplex PCR, lists solely in-frame clones and lacks some. That table furnishes V, J and clone size, whereas the DNA furnished D and trimming. The top ten clones hold about 1.5% of a sample with a few hundred thousand clones, around 83% of them seen once. The CDR3 sequence is 15 residues long. Germline V gives CDR1 SNHLY, CDR2 FYNNEI. Deletions cut 4 bases from V and 0 bases from J, with 13 bases between. Sequencing was performed on peripheral blood. The receptor's source is a woman aged 35 to 49 who had recovered from COVID-19. V usage is TRBV2 and J usage is TRBJ2-7; the D gene is possibly TRBD1 (5 bases). The CDR3: CASSARGVSSYEQYF. For the CDR3, the DNA is TGTGCCAGCAGTGCTAGGGGTGTAAGCTCCTACGAGCAGTACTTC.